These 15 T cell receptor beta chains originate from one sample sequenced in a study of cytomegalovirus exposure and HLA in healthy donors. Primers: 60 Vbeta forward and 13 Jbeta reverse. Only in-frame clones appear in the TCRdb table, and some are missing; sequencing was by immunoSEQ multiplex PCR. The data show about 89,000 clones, around 77% seen once. The sequenced material came from PBMCs. These receptors came from a man under 40 in good health and CMV-seronegative.

This chain links TRBV6-1 with TRBJ2-3, with 9 bases matching TRBD2. The CDR3 is made up of 15 amino acids. In germline, CDR1 is MNHNS, CDR2 SASEGT. V lost 0 bases to trimming and J lost 4 bases; unmatched junction nucleotides: 2. CDR3 DNA sequence: TGTGCCAGCAGTGAAGCTAGCGGGAGTCCAGATACGCAGTATTTT. Its protein product is CASSEASGSPDTQYF.

As concerns this clone: One end of the junction is discordant with germline, which a read error may explain. The chain joins TRBV7-9 to TRBJ1-1; TRBD1 agrees at 8 bases. Germline assignment: CDR1 SEHNR and CDR2 FQNEAQ (reference sequence). This CDR3 is 18 amino acids long. As DNA, the CDR3 is TGTTCCAGCAGCTTAGGAATGACAGGGGAGGGGATGAACACTGAAGCTTTCTTT. Translating it yields CSSSLGMTGEGMNTEAFF.

The gene calls are TRBV6-1 and TRBJ2-7, with 13 bases that match TRBD2. This CDR3 is 16 amino acids long. J gave up 7 bases and V 1 base, and 7 bases lay outside the gene matches. Germline CDR1 MNHNS, CDR2 SASEGT. CDR3 nucleotides: TGTGCCAGCAGTGAAGTGGACGGGACTAGCGGGAAGGAGCAGTACTTC. Protein product: CASSEVDGTSGKEQYF.

The J gene is TRBJ2-1, the V gene TRBV19; tentative D call: TRBD2 (5 bases). CDR3 length: 14 amino acids. Trimming shortened V by 3 bases and J by 3 bases, and 9 bases separated the two germline ends. Germline CDR1 reads LNHDA; CDR2 reads SQIVND (reference sequence). The CDR3 nucleotides are TGTGCCAGTAGTATGGGAGACTTCTACAATGAGCAGTTCTTC. It encodes CASSMGDFYNEQFF.

Here the CDR3 reads CASSFTGGNTGELFF. CDR3 nucleotides: TGTGCCAGCAGCTTCACAGGGGGGAACACCGGGGAGCTGTTTTTT. V and J are TRBV5-4 and TRBJ2-2; 8 bases are a match to TRBD1. Germline CDR1 SGHNT, CDR2 YYREEE (reference sequence). This CDR3 is built from 15 residues. The ends lost 2 bases at V and 1 base at J; junction bases unmatched: 1.

The J gene is TRBJ1-3, the V gene TRBV9; TRBD1 matches 9 bases. Germline V gene lookup returns CDR1 SGDLS and CDR2 YYNGEE. V dropped 4 bases and J dropped 0; count of bases not matched to a gene: 8. The CDR3 has 17 residues. CDR3 in amino acids: CASSWGQGTSSGNTIYF. The CDR3 DNA reads TGTGCCAGCAGCTGGGGACAGGGAACCTCCTCTGGAAACACCATATATTTT. Complete variable domain (other parts from reference TRBV9 and TRBJ1-3): DSGVTQTPKHLITATGQRVTLRCSPRSGDLSVYWYQQSLDQGLQFLIQYYNGEERAKGNILERFSAQQFPDLHSELNLSSLELGDSALYFCASSWGQGTSSGNTIYFGEGSWLTVV.

The V and J genes are TRBV6-5 and TRBJ1-1; 10 nucleotides match TRBD1. The V gene's germline CDR1 is MNHEY and CDR2 SVGAGI. Unmatched junction bases numbered 8, after V lost 0 bases and J lost 7 bases. The CDR3 covers 16 residues. The DNA of the CDR3 is TGTGCCAGCAGTTACTCGTTGAGGGACAGGGGTCTTGAAGCTTTCTTT. As protein: CASSYSLRDRGLEAFF.

This clone has more than one count but fewer than ten. V gene TRBV27 combines with J gene TRBJ1-5; the D is unclear. Germline CDR1 reads MNHEY; CDR2 reads SMNVEV (reference sequence). The V end was cut by 6 bases, the J end by 0 bases, with 9 bases between. This CDR3 region has 14 residues. The CDR3 loop is CASRSLYSNQPQHF. CDR3 DNA: TGTGCCAGCAGGAGCCTGTATAGCAATCAGCCCCAGCATTTT.

Points on this clone: The junction differs from germline at one of its ends, possibly a read error. This chain connects TRBV6-5 to TRBJ1-4; no definite D call. CDR3 length: 15 residues. Germline V gene sequence: CDR1 MNHEY, CDR2 SVGAGI. In DNA form, the CDR3 reads TGTGCCAGCAGTAACTCGGGAGGATCGGGAGAAAAACTGTTTTTT. It translates to CASSNSGGSGEKLFF.

The chain couples TRBV10-3 to TRBJ2-2; 14 bases map to TRBD2. V shed 4 bases, J shed 3 bases, and the junction held 7 bases outside the gene matches. Germline-derived CDR1 and CDR2 are ENHRY and SYGVKD. The length of the CDR3 is 18 residues. The CDR3 is CAISGGLAGDADTGELFF. In DNA form, the CDR3 reads TGTGCCATCAGTGGGGGACTAGCGGGAGATGCGGACACCGGGGAGCTGTTTTTT.

The genes are TRBV29-1 and TRBJ2-1, with 7 bases matching TRBD1. With V trimmed by 6 bases and J by 3 bases, 11 bases remained unmatched. CDR1 SQVTM and CDR2 ANQGSEA come from the germline V gene. The CDR3 loop spans 15 amino acids. CDR3 DNA sequence: TGCAGCGTCTCACAGGGGTCTTCCGGCTACAATGAGCAGTTCTTC. Protein: CSVSQGSSGYNEQFF.

V usage is TRBV2 and J usage is TRBJ2-1; TRBD2 is a possible D gene (7 bases). Germline V lookup: CDR1 SNHLY, CDR2 FYNNEI. This CDR3 is 14 amino acids long. Trimming took off 4 bases at V and 10 bases at J, with 17 bases between the two ends. For the CDR3, the DNA is TGTGCCAGCAGTGTCCGGGGAGGGGGTGGCGAGCAGTTCTTC. It encodes CASSVRGGGGEQFF.

V and J are TRBV15 and TRBJ1-6; D gene ambiguous. The CDR3 extends over 15 amino acids. The V gene's germline CDR1 is LNHNV and CDR2 YYDKDF (reference sequence). Trimming shortened V by 0 bases and J by 10 bases, and 13 bases separated the two germline ends. In DNA, the CDR3 is TGTGCCACCAGCAGAGATTGGCAGGAAAGATCACCCCTCCACTTT. It specifies CATSRDWQERSPLHF.

J is TRBJ2-1 and V is TRBV29-1; D is ambiguous. Trimming took 2 bases from V and 0 from J, leaving 14 bases between them. Germline V gene sequence: CDR1 SQVTM, CDR2 ANQGSEA. The CDR3 consists of 16 residues. This chain's CDR3 is CSVETPWALSYNEQFF. CDR3 sequence (DNA): TGCAGCGTTGAAACGCCGTGGGCTCTCTCCTACAATGAGCAGTTCTTC.

The chain uses TRBV18 and TRBJ2-3; 7 bases are shared with TRBD1. The length of the CDR3 is 15 residues. After removal of 6 bases from V and 3 bases from J, the junction contained 9 bases not matched to a gene. The germline V gene has CDR1 KGHSH and CDR2 LQKENI. This CDR3 reads CASSLGTDGTDTQYF. The CDR3 bases are TGTGCCAGCTCCCTCGGGACAGATGGAACAGATACGCAGTATTTT.